The clone carrying this T cell receptor beta chain was counted a few times. Its specificity is not known. Clones were sequenced by immunoSEQ multiplex PCR, and TCRdb holds only the in-frame ones, with some missing. In the table there are about 34,000 clones, roughly four fifths of which are singletons. This specimen comes from a study of OX40 agonist ivuxolimab in advanced cancers. Study at large: Age averaged about 60 years (range about 23 to 85), and around 78% were male.

Points from the study as a whole: CD4+ and CD8+ blood T cells expanded clonally by week 6 at 0.1 to 3.0 mg/kg. The study found among the lowest clonal expansion in partial responders at 0.1-3.0 mg/kg.

The CDR3 extends over 15 amino acids. Trimming took 3 bases from V and 5 from J; bases not matched to a gene: 7. Germline assignment: CDR1 MGHRA and CDR2 YSYEKL. This rearrangement joins TRBV4-1 to TRBJ1-5, with TRBD1 identical over 7 bases. Material: CD4+ or CD8+ T cells sorted from blood, obtained in a trial of the OX40 agonist ivuxolimab. The source of this sequence is an adult with an advanced solid tumor such as melanoma, head and neck, liver or kidney cancer. This CDR3 reads CASSQADTGDQPQHF. CDR3 DNA: TGCGCCAGCAGCCAGGCTGATACAGGGGATCAGCCCCAGCATTTT.